These 20 T cell receptor beta chains came from one sample sequenced in a study of T cell repertoires in cytomegalovirus infection. TCRdb processed the reads anew with MiXCR; each CDR3 protein has one entry. This table has hundreds of thousands of distinct CDR3 sequences, about 31% appearing once. Their target antigens are unknown. This sample comprised cultured CD8+ T cells from PBMCs, obtained from culture after CMV antigen stimulation. All receptors derive from a human donor in good health (CMV status not recorded). Some clones in this sample may be carry-over from other donors' samples.

This clonotype was seen at least ten times. This chain joins TRBV6-1 and TRBJ1-1; 10 nucleotides line up with TRBD1. V trimming: 4 bases; J trimming: 4 bases; junction bases outside the gene matches: 3. The CDR3 runs 14 residues. Per the germline V gene, CDR1 is MNHNS and CDR2 is SASEGT. The CDR3 region is CASSGTGGGTEAFF. The DNA for the CDR3 is TGTGCCAGCAGTGGGACAGGGGGGGGCACTGAAGCTTTCTTT.

The chain employs TRBV6-1 and TRBJ2-7; D may be TRBD1 (5 bases). CDR1 and CDR2 from the germline V gene are MNHNS and SASEGT. Trimming removed 5 bases at V and 6 bases at J, with 14 bases between. The CDR3 runs 13 residues. The CDR3 protein is CASSTDIFSEQYV. The CDR3 region has the DNA TGTGCCAGCAGTACGGACATTTTCTCCGAGCAGTACGTC.

This clonotype was observed at least ten times. J is TRBJ1-2 and V is TRBV7-6; 7 positions agree with TRBD1. The germline CDR1 and CDR2 sequences are SGHVS and FNYEAQ. The CDR3 has 16 residues. With 0 bases clipped from V and 4 bases from J, the junction kept 8 bases outside the gene matches. The chain's CDR3 is CASSLAGTAVGYGYTF. CDR3 nucleotide sequence: TGTGCCAGCAGCTTAGCAGGGACAGCGGTTGGCTATGGCTACACCTTC.

Only a few counts were recorded for this clonotype. The chain links TRBV6-1 to TRBJ2-1; D ambiguous. Trimming took 5 bases from V and 2 from J, leaving 10 bases between them. CDR1 and CDR2 (germline): MNHNS, SASEGT. The CDR3 runs 14 residues. Here the CDR3 DNA reads TGTGCCAGCAGTCCCCGAGCTACCTACAATGAGCAGTTCTTC. This translates into CASSPRATYNEQFF.

The V call is TRBV20-1, the J call TRBJ2-4; D may be TRBD1 (5 bases). The CDR3 sequence is 14 residues long. Per germline, CDR1 DFQATT and CDR2 SNEGSKA (reference sequence). Trimming took off 0 bases at V and 8 bases at J, with 14 bases between the two ends. CDR3 region: CSARDQGDGDIQYF. The CDR3 DNA follows: TGCAGTGCTAGAGATCAAGGGGATGGGGACATTCAGTACTTC.

The sample holds a few counts of this clonotype. The chain recombines TRBV6-2 or TRBV6-3 with TRBJ2-2, with D perhaps TRBD1 (6 bases). Trimming took 2 bases from V and 1 from J, leaving 17 bases between them. The CDR3 sequence is 18 residues long. Germline CDR1 is MNHEY and CDR2 is SVGEGT. The CDR3 loop is CASSYVSGAYGNTGELFF. As DNA, the CDR3 is TGTGCCAGCAGTTACGTTTCAGGGGCATACGGGAACACCGGGGAGCTGTTTTTT.

This clonotype was recorded only once. The CDR3 sequence is CSVEDNRGWTGELFF. Here the CDR3 DNA reads TGCAGCGTTGAAGACAACAGGGGTTGGACCGGGGAGCTGTTTTTT. The chain joins TRBV29-1 to TRBJ2-2; 7 bases are shared with TRBD1. The CDR3 consists of 15 residues. The ends lost 0 bases at V and 5 bases at J; junction bases unmatched: 6. Germline V gene sequence: CDR1 SQVTM, CDR2 ANQGSEA.

This clonotype was picked up a small number of times. The genes are TRBV7-2 and TRBJ1-5; D is possibly TRBD1 (5 bases). The germline V gene encodes CDR1 SGHTA and CDR2 FQGNSA. V was shortened by 1 base and J by 1 base, with 8 bases between the two germline ends. The CDR3 loop spans 15 amino acids. CDR3 residues: CASSLDGGSNQPQHF. The DNA for the CDR3 is TGTGCCAGCAGCTTAGACGGGGGAAGCAATCAGCCCCAGCATTTT.

This clonotype was detected a few times. The chain combines TRBV4-1 with TRBJ2-1; D may match TRBD1 or TRBD2 (5 bases each). The CDR3 sequence is 15 residues long. Germline V gene lookup returns CDR1 MGHRA and CDR2 YSYEKL. The ends were cut back, 4 bases at V and 2 bases at J, with 12 bases in the middle. The CDR3 loop reads CASSLSEGPYNEQFF. The CDR3 nucleotides are TGCGCCAGCAGCCTATCCGAGGGACCCTACAATGAGCAGTTCTTC.

CDR3 in amino acids: CASSFGGGAAGELFF. The CDR3, as DNA: TGTGCCAGCAGTTTCGGCGGGGGGGCCGCCGGGGAGCTGTTTTTT. This chain joins TRBV12-3 or TRBV12-4 and TRBJ2-2; TRBD2 matches at 9 bases. The CDR3 runs to 15 residues. V lost 3 bases to trimming and J lost 6 bases; unmatched junction nucleotides: 5.

The chain recombines TRBV27 with TRBJ2-7; weak D call: TRBD1 (6 bases). CDR1 is MNHEY and CDR2 is SMNVEV in the germline V gene (reference sequence). This CDR3 has 16 residues. V was cut by 7 bases and J by 7 bases, with 26 bases left in between. CDR3 DNA sequence: TGTGCCAGCAATCCCTCCCCCTACCCAGGGGTTGGTGAGCAGTACGTC. Protein product: CASNPSPYPGVGEQYV.

This clonotype was counted between two and nine times. J is TRBJ1-1 and V is TRBV2; D gene ambiguous. The CDR3 consists of 14 residues. The ends were cut back, 0 bases at V and 2 bases at J, with 7 bases in the middle. The germline CDR1 and CDR2 sequences are SNHLY and FYNNEI. This chain's CDR3 is CASSEAIGNTEAFF. CDR3 in DNA: TGTGCCAGCAGTGAAGCGATAGGAAACACTGAAGCTTTCTTT.

The J gene is TRBJ2-2, the V gene TRBV10-1, with TRBD1 matching 7 bases. The germline gives CDR1 WNHNN, CDR2 SYGVQD (reference sequence). The CDR3 is 16 amino acids. The junction had 8 bases not matched to a gene; V was cut back by 3 bases and J by 4 bases. CDR3 coding DNA: TGCGCCAGCAGTGAAGGGGGCGCCGCGATCACCGGGGAGCTGTTTTTT. It codes for CASSEGGAAITGELFF.

The chain is built from TRBV5-1 and TRBJ1-4, with D tentatively TRBD1 (6 bases). Trimming left V 4 bases short and J 4 bases short, with 11 bases between. Germline lookup yields CDR1 SGHRS and CDR2 YFSETQ. This CDR3 is 14 amino acids long. The CDR3 sequence is CASSHKQGNEKLFF. CDR3 DNA: TGCGCCAGCAGCCACAAACAGGGTAATGAAAAACTGTTTTTT.

The J gene is TRBJ1-1, the V gene TRBV28; D ambiguous. The CDR3 consists of 12 residues. V was clipped by 7 bases and J by 7 bases, with 13 bases between them. CDR1 and CDR2 from the germline V gene are MDHEN and SYDVKM. In DNA, the CDR3 is TGTGCCAGCAACTTCAACACGGGTGAAGCTTTCTTT. This sequence encodes CASNFNTGEAFF. Variable domain in full (rest from reference TRBV28 and TRBJ1-1): DVKVTQSSRYLVKRTGEKVFLECVQDMDHENMFWYRQDPGLGLRLIYFSYDVKMKEKGDIPEGYSVSREKKERFSLILESASTNQTSMYLCASNFNTGEAFFGQGTRLTVV.

This clonotype was counted a few times. This rearrangement joins TRBV7-9 to TRBJ2-3, with D possibly being TRBD2 (6 bases). CDR1 and CDR2 from the germline V gene are SEHNR and FQNEAQ (reference sequence). The CDR3 totals 14 residues. Trimming took off 8 bases at V and 2 bases at J, with 14 bases between the two ends. For the CDR3, the DNA is TGTGCCAGCGTCGGGACTTCTAACACAGATACGCAGTATTTT. Amino acid sequence: CASVGTSNTDTQYF. The full variable domain, completed using reference TRBV7-9 and TRBJ2-3, is DTGVSQNPRHKITKRGQNVTFRCDPISEHNRLYWYRQTLGQGPEFLTYFQNEAQLEKSRLLSDRFSAERPKGSFSTLEIQRTEQGDSAMYLCASVGTSNTDTQYFGPGTRLTVL.

This clonotype was counted only a few times. The rearrangement links TRBV5-4 to TRBJ2-1, with TRBD2 matching over 9 bases. The junction had 5 bases not matched to a gene; V was cut back by 3 bases and J by 7 bases. The CDR3 is 14 amino acids. Germline CDR1 reads SGHNT; CDR2 reads YYREEE (reference sequence). The CDR3 DNA reads as TGTGCCAGCAGCTGGACTAGCGCCGTTAATGAGCAGTTCTTC. As protein: CASSWTSAVNEQFF.

The chain combines TRBV19 with TRBJ1-2; TRBD1 matches 7 bases. CDR1 is LNHDA and CDR2 is SQIVND in the germline V gene (reference sequence). Trimming at V came to 5 bases and at J to 9 bases, leaving 15 bases not matched to a gene. This CDR3 is built from 15 residues. The DNA for the CDR3 is TGTGCCAGTAGTCCCCGGGACAGTCCTTTCGGGTGCTACACCTTC. Residues: CASSPRDSPFGCYTF.

This clonotype was observed a handful of times. The chain links TRBV27 to TRBJ1-1, with 7 bases matching TRBD1. This CDR3 comprises 13 residues. Germline trimming cut 7 bases from V and 7 bases from J; bases unmatched to any gene: 9. Germline V lookup: CDR1 MNHEY, CDR2 SMNVEV (reference sequence). This CDR3 is CASKTGQQLEAFF. The CDR3 DNA reads as TGTGCCAGCAAGACGGGACAGCAACTTGAAGCTTTCTTT.

This clonotype was counted a few times. V gene TRBV9 combines with J gene TRBJ2-5; 7 bases agree with TRBD1. Looked up from germline, CDR1 is SGDLS and CDR2 is YYNGEE. The CDR3 spans 15 residues. J was trimmed by 2 bases and V by 0 bases; bases with no gene match: 4. As DNA, the CDR3 is TGTGCCAGCAGCGTAGAACCAGGGGGACAAGAGACCCAGTACTTC. Translating gives CASSVEPGGQETQYF.